This TCR beta chain derives from a study of radiotherapy plus CTLA-4 blockade in lung cancer. Study-wide background: Objective responses emerged in under 20% of patients, and roughly 32% attained disease control. The study's findings and limits: TCR clones of tumor origin grew in blood after radiotherapy plus ipilimumab. The best prediction of response reportedly came from early blood T cell clone dynamics, with interferon-beta.

This table comes from immunoSEQ multiplex PCR, and its TCRdb copy is limited to in-frame clones, with some not included. The sample has tens of thousands of clones, 78% seen once. Remarks on this clone: Its cognate antigen is unknown.

Receiving focal radiation plus CTLA-4 blockade with ipilimumab were patients who had chemo-refractory metastatic non-small-cell lung cancer. The input for sequencing was peripheral blood, taken from a patient treated with radiotherapy plus ipilimumab. The receptor's source is a human donor with non-small cell lung cancer who had a partial response to radiotherapy plus ipilimumab. Some clones in this sample may be carry-over from other donors' samples.

CDR3 sequence reads: CASSRSGSSYEQYF. The CDR3 coding sequence is TGTGCCAGCAGCCGTAGCGGCAGCTCCTACGAGCAGTACTTC. The V gene is TRBV5-4, the J gene TRBJ2-7; D is perhaps TRBD2 (6 bases). Trimming removed 4 bases at V and 0 bases at J, with 11 bases between. CDR3 length: 14 amino acids. The germline CDR1 and CDR2 sequences are SGHNT and YYREEE (reference sequence).